This T cell receptor (beta chain) appears in the sequencing data of a study of blood T cell repertoires in COVID-19. Study at large: Researchers got acute and convalescent COVID-19 samples from the United States, Italy and Spain. The cDNA or gDNA used as material had been derived from T cells, B-cell-depleted T cells, or PBMCs.

The CDR3 is 16 residues long. CDR1 and CDR2 from the germline V gene are MNHEY and SVGAGI. V dropped 0 bases and J dropped 0 bases, with 10 bases sitting between them. This clone showed up just once. Source study methods: By means of reference gene primer amplification, nucleated cell counts were estimated. TCRdb keeps only in-frame clones here, not all; method: immunoSEQ multiplex PCR. The V and J calls and clone size were taken over from that table, and D and trimming were inferred from the DNA. The sample lists nearly 60,000 clones, around 90% occurring once. Sequencing was carried out using peripheral blood. The sequence was obtained from a man in his 60s with active COVID-19. The rearrangement uses TRBV6-5 and TRBJ2-3; a possible D gene is TRBD1 (5 bases). This CDR3 reads CASSYSPGSSTDTQYF. Here the CDR3 DNA reads TGTGCCAGCAGTTACTCCCCAGGGTCCAGCACAGATACGCAGTATTTT.